Each of the 5 T cell receptor beta chains below was sequenced from the same sample in a study of T cell responses to AZD1222 COVID-19 vaccine. The assay was immunoSEQ multiplex PCR, and TCRdb's table has in-frame clones only and misses some. Counted here are 150,000 to 200,000 clones, 80% to 90% occurring once; the ten biggest clones make up around 10%. This specimen consisted of peripheral blood, obtained 28 days after the second AZD1222 dose. These receptors originate from an adult who received the AZD1222 COVID-19 vaccine.

The rearrangement links TRBV18 to TRBJ1-3, with D unresolved. Germline loops: CDR1 KGHSH, CDR2 LQKENI. CDR3 length: 12 amino acids. Trimming removed 3 bases from V and 6 bases from J, with 6 bases in between. In DNA, the CDR3 is TGTGCCAGCTCACCGGTCGAAAACACCATATATTTT. This gives the protein CASSPVENTIYF.

The rearrangement uses TRBV6-5 and TRBJ2-3; D possibly uses TRBD1 or TRBD2 (5 bases each). V lost 8 bases and J lost 3, with 12 bases in between. CDR1 and CDR2 (germline): MNHEY, SVGAGI. The CDR3 runs 13 residues. The CDR3 nucleotides are TGTGCCAGCTGTTCTGGGGGTACAGATACGCAGTATTTT. Translated, it gives CASCSGGTDTQYF.

This sequence joins TRBV19 and TRBJ2-5; D not certain. Trimming cost V 2 bases and J 5 bases, with 9 bases left between them. Looked up from germline, CDR1 is LNHDA and CDR2 is SQIVND (reference sequence). The CDR3 is 13 residues long. CDR3 DNA sequence: TGTGCCAGTAGTATATGGGATCGGGAGACCCAGTACTTC. It codes for CASSIWDRETQYF.

V usage is TRBV6-2 or TRBV6-3 and J usage is TRBJ1-3; 7 nucleotides match TRBD1. V was clipped by 5 bases and J by 3 bases; unmatched bases: 4. The CDR3 is 14 residues long. Looked up from germline, CDR1 is MNHEY and CDR2 is SVGEGT. CDR3 amino acids: CASSRTGVGNTIYF. The CDR3, as DNA: TGTGCCAGCAGTCGTACAGGGGTTGGAAACACCATATATTTT.

The chain links TRBV5-1 to TRBJ2-1; 11 nucleotides match TRBD1. Per germline, CDR1 SGHRS and CDR2 YFSETQ. The V gene end was trimmed by 2 bases and the J gene end by 0 bases; junction bases not matched to a gene: 10. This CDR3 spans 19 amino acids. CDR3 amino acids: CASSFTGTGGPSSYNEQFF. The CDR3 DNA is TGCGCCAGCAGCTTTACCGGGACAGGGGGACCCAGCTCCTACAATGAGCAGTTCTTC.